One and the same sample provided the 20 T cell receptor beta chains below, sequenced in a study of T cell repertoires in cytomegalovirus infection. Via MiXCR, TCRdb re-called the reads, giving one row per CDR3 protein. The sample shows around 290,000 distinct CDR3 sequences, about 25% of them seen only once. The sequencing input was PBMCs. These receptors originate from a human donor in good health (CMV status not recorded). Some clones in this sample may be carry-over from other donors' samples.

This chain joins TRBV6-5 and TRBJ1-4, with D possibly TRBD1 on 6 matching bases. Germline loops: CDR1 MNHEY, CDR2 SVGAGI. The V and J ends lost 3 bases and 2 bases respectively, with 13 bases between them. The CDR3 loop spans 16 amino acids. The CDR3 DNA reads as TGTGCCAGCAGTTATTCCACAGGGTCCACTAATGAAAAACTGTTTTTT. The encoded protein is CASSYSTGSTNEKLFF.

This clonotype was seen repeatedly, ten times or more. The CDR3 nucleotides read TGTGCCAGCAGTGAAGCCTTCCTCAATCAGCCCCAGCATTTT. Its translation: CASSEAFLNQPQHF. V gene TRBV6-1 combines with J gene TRBJ1-5; unclear D gene. In germline, CDR1 is MNHNS, CDR2 SASEGT. Trimming removed 0 bases from V and 3 bases from J, with 6 bases in between. This CDR3 has 14 residues.

V gene TRBV29-1 combines with J gene TRBJ1-5, with 7 bases aligning to TRBD1. This CDR3 has 14 amino acids. V lost 6 bases and J lost 5; bases outside the gene matches: 10. Per the germline V gene, CDR1 is SQVTM and CDR2 is ANQGSEA. Here the CDR3 reads CSVSQGQRDQPQHF. For the CDR3, the DNA is TGCAGCGTCTCCCAGGGACAGCGAGATCAGCCCCAGCATTTT.

The rearrangement uses TRBV7-4 and TRBJ2-3; possibly TRBD2 for D (6 bases). CDR1 and CDR2 from the germline V gene are SGHVT and SQSDAQ. The ends were cut back, 6 bases at V and 4 bases at J, with 14 bases in the middle. The CDR3 has 14 residues. The CDR3 bases are TGTGCCAGCAGTTTGGAGGGGATAGCAGATACGCAGTATTTT. This translates into CASSLEGIADTQYF.

This clonotype was counted between two and nine times. The chain links TRBV20-1 to TRBJ2-7; D might be TRBD2 (5 bases). The CDR3 loop spans 16 amino acids. V dropped 3 bases and J dropped 0 bases, with 18 bases sitting between them. The germline V gene has CDR1 DFQATT and CDR2 SNEGSKA (reference sequence). The CDR3 spells CSASPGYQLSSYEQYF. The CDR3 DNA follows: TGCAGTGCTAGCCCGGGGTACCAACTATCCTCCTACGAGCAGTACTTC.

V is TRBV29-1 and J is TRBJ2-3; no definite D call. The CDR3 runs to 11 residues. Trimming shortened V by 2 bases and J by 5 bases, and 5 bases separated the two germline ends. Germline CDR1 reads SQVTM; CDR2 reads ANQGSEA. Here the CDR3 DNA reads TGCAGCGTTGAACCCCGAGATACGCAGTATTTT. Translation gives CSVEPRDTQYF.

This clonotype has at least ten counts. The CDR3 protein is CASSWGQGMSDTQYF. CDR3 nucleotides: TGTGCCAGCAGCTGGGGACAGGGGATGTCAGATACGCAGTATTTT. The chain employs TRBV7-2 and TRBJ2-3; 10 bases match TRBD1. This CDR3 contains 15 residues. The junction had 5 bases not matched to a gene; V was cut back by 4 bases and J by 4 bases. Germline CDR1 SGHTA, CDR2 FQGNSA.

A few counts support this clonotype. The CDR3 reads CSASLQGARNQPQHF. The DNA of the CDR3 is TGCAGTGCCTCGCTACAGGGTGCGCGCAATCAGCCCCAGCATTTT. This rearrangement joins TRBV20-1 to TRBJ1-5, with D tentatively TRBD1 (6 bases). The germline V gene has CDR1 DFQATT and CDR2 SNEGSKA (reference sequence). The length of the CDR3 is 15 residues. The germline V and J ends were trimmed by 6 bases and 2 bases, with 17 bases remaining between them.

This rearrangement joins TRBV6-6 to TRBJ2-1; 10 bases are a match to TRBD1. The CDR3 consists of 14 residues. Trimming cost V 7 bases and J 3 bases; bases outside gene matches: 3. Germline V lookup: CDR1 MNHNY, CDR2 SVGAGI (reference sequence). The CDR3 nucleotides read TGTGCCAGCATTCGGGACAGGGGCTACAATGAGCAGTTCTTC. As protein: CASIRDRGYNEQFF.

The rearrangement links TRBV9 to TRBJ2-3; 10 nucleotides align to TRBD1. Germline-derived CDR1 and CDR2 are SGDLS and YYNGEE. The CDR3 consists of 15 residues. V lost 3 bases and J lost 3; bases outside the gene matches: 4. For the CDR3, the DNA is TGTGCCAGCAGCGCCCGGACAGGGGGGACAGATACGCAGTATTTT. Its protein product is CASSARTGGTDTQYF.

This clonotype was picked up many times. CDR3 sequence reads: CASSLGAVAGEQFF. CDR3 DNA: TGTGCCAGCAGCTTAGGGGCGGTCGCCGGGGAGCAGTTCTTC. J is TRBJ2-1 and V is TRBV7-8; D is unresolved. Germline assignment: CDR1 SGHVS and CDR2 FQNEAQ. The V and J ends lost 1 base and 10 bases respectively, with 14 bases between them. The CDR3 sequence is 14 residues long. The whole variable domain, filled in from reference TRBV7-8 and TRBJ2-1, reads GAGVSQSPRYKVAKRGQDVALRCDPISGHVSLFWYQQALGQGPEFLTYFQNEAQLDKSGLPSDRFFAERPEGSVSTLKIQRTQQEDSAVYLCASSLGAVAGEQFFGPGTRLTVL.

This clonotype has a handful of counts. The chain employs TRBV29-1 and TRBJ2-3, with D perhaps matching TRBD1 (6 bases). Trimming took off 4 bases at V and 2 bases at J, with 10 bases between the two ends. Germline CDR1 reads SQVTM; CDR2 reads ANQGSEA. The CDR3 loop spans 13 amino acids. The CDR3 is CSVVDSYTDTQYF. CDR3 coding DNA: TGCAGCGTTGTGGACAGTTACACAGATACGCAGTATTTT.

V and J are TRBV5-1 and TRBJ2-5, with 10 bases aligning to TRBD1. CDR1 is SGHRS, CDR2 YFSETQ, per germline. The CDR3 extends over 16 amino acids. The V segment lost 4 bases and the J segment 4 bases; nucleotides outside the gene matches: 10. The CDR3 region has the DNA TGCGCCAGCAGCCCTCACGGACAGGGGGAAGGAGAGACCCAGTACTTC. Translating it yields CASSPHGQGEGETQYF.

This clonotype has just one count. The rearrangement joins TRBV5-1 to TRBJ1-4; possible D gene TRBD1, 6 bases. V was pared by 4 bases and J by 8 bases, with 9 bases between. Per germline, CDR1 SGHRS and CDR2 YFSETQ. This CDR3 spans 12 amino acids. The CDR3 loop is CASSKDREKLFF. The CDR3 nucleotides read TGCGCCAGCAGCAAGGACAGAGAAAAACTGTTTTTT.

The V gene is TRBV9, the J gene TRBJ1-2; D remains ambiguous. CDR3 length equals 12 residues. The V and J ends lost 0 bases and 5 bases respectively, with 5 bases between them. Germline V gives CDR1 SGDLS, CDR2 YYNGEE. The CDR3 spells CASSVVSYGYTF. The CDR3 DNA reads TGTGCCAGCAGCGTAGTGTCATATGGCTACACCTTC. Together with reference TRBV9 and TRBJ1-2, the CDR3 gives the full variable domain: DSGVTQTPKHLITATGQRVTLRCSPRSGDLSVYWYQQSLDQGLQFLIQYYNGEERAKGNILERFSAQQFPDLHSELNLSSLELGDSALYFCASSVVSYGYTFGSGTRLTVV.

The V call is TRBV2, the J call TRBJ2-1; 9 bases map to TRBD2. J gave up 3 bases and V 8 bases, and 2 bases lay outside the gene matches. There are 13 residues in the CDR3. Per the germline V gene, CDR1 is SNHLY and CDR2 is FYNNEI. Here the CDR3 reads CASLAGFYNEQFF. CDR3 sequence (DNA): TGTGCCAGCCTAGCGGGGTTCTACAATGAGCAGTTCTTC.

This clonotype was counted at least ten times. The V and J genes are TRBV7-8 and TRBJ2-7; D might be TRBD2 (7 bases). CDR1 SGHVS and CDR2 FQNEAQ come from the germline V gene. This CDR3 has 15 residues. V gave up 2 bases and J gave up 2 bases, with 13 bases separating them. CDR3 region: CASSLWVGGPYEQYF. As DNA, the CDR3 is TGTGCCAGCAGCTTATGGGTGGGGGGGCCCTACGAGCAGTACTTC.

Ten or more counts support this clonotype. The chain is built from TRBV14 and TRBJ2-7, with D perhaps TRBD1 or TRBD2 (5 bases each). The germline gives CDR1 SGHDN, CDR2 FVKESK. The V end lost 4 bases, the J end lost 6 bases, and 13 bases lay between the germline ends. The CDR3 runs to 13 residues. CDR3 in DNA: TGTGCCAGCAGCCGGGACCTGAGGGGCGAGCAGTACTTC. Amino acids: CASSRDLRGEQYF.

The V call is TRBV27, the J call TRBJ2-2; maybe TRBD2 (7 bases). The CDR3 runs 16 residues. V was clipped by 2 bases and J by 4 bases, with 14 bases between them. From germline, CDR1 is MNHEY and CDR2 SMNVEV (reference sequence). The CDR3 reads CASSLQGGAPTGELFF. CDR3 in DNA: TGTGCCAGCAGTTTACAAGGGGGGGCCCCCACCGGGGAGCTGTTTTTT.

The chain joins TRBV7-2 to TRBJ2-3, with 8 bases aligning to TRBD2. The CDR3 is made up of 15 amino acids. The germline gives CDR1 SGHTA, CDR2 FQGNSA. The V segment lost 8 bases and the J segment 4 bases; nucleotides outside the gene matches: 11. CDR3 coding DNA: TGTGCCAGCGCCATAGCGGGATCGTTCGCAGATACGCAGTATTTT. Translation gives CASAIAGSFADTQYF.